The sequence of this T cell receptor beta chain was determined in a study of OX40 agonist ivuxolimab in advanced cancers. The method was immunoSEQ multiplex PCR; TCRdb's version includes in-frame clones alone and lacks a portion of them. This table has about 98,000 clones, around 92% appearing once. The CDR3 contains 15 residues. The ends were cut back, 4 bases at V and 3 bases at J, with 15 bases in the middle. Germline CDR1 reads SGHKS; CDR2 reads YYEKEE (reference sequence). V is TRBV5-5 and J is TRBJ2-3; tentative D call: TRBD1 (5 bases). The clonotype was recovered from an adult with an advanced solid tumor such as melanoma, head and neck, liver or kidney cancer. The specimen was CD4+ or CD8+ T cells sorted from blood, collected in a trial of the OX40 agonist ivuxolimab. CDR3 residues: CASSKGQGRTDTQYF. For the CDR3, the DNA is TGTGCCAGCAGCAAGGGGCAGGGCCGGACAGATACGCAGTATTTT.